The 25 T cell receptor beta chains below all came from one sample that was sequenced in a study of blood T cell repertoires in COVID-19 (TCRdb year 2020). The library relied on the immunoSEQ multiplex PCR assay. Not all clones reach the TCRdb copy of this immuneACCESS table, which keeps in-frame sequences only. Checked studies attribute under half of the gap to unresolved V genes and leave the rest unexplained. This sample lists approximately 410,000 clones; 80% to 90% were detected once. The ten largest make up approximately 1.4% of the sample. Sequenced input: peripheral blood. All receptors derive from a woman in her 30s with active or convalescent COVID-19.

Of note for this clone: Within the sample, other DNA sequences also encode this same CDR3. V usage is TRBV2 and J usage is TRBJ1-1, with TRBD1 as a possible D gene (6 bases). Germline V gene data show CDR1 as SNHLY and CDR2 as FYNNEI. The CDR3 is made up of 13 amino acids. The V and J ends lost 3 bases and 1 base respectively, with 6 bases between them. The DNA for the CDR3 is TGTGCCAGCAGTGACAGGGGGAACACTGAAGCTTTCTTT. Its translation is CASSDRGNTEAFF.

This clone was counted only a few times. V usage is TRBV7-9 and J usage is TRBJ1-1, with a tentative D call TRBD1 (6 bases). The CDR3 runs to 13 residues. V lost 5 bases and J lost 5, with 12 bases in between. CDR1 SEHNR and CDR2 FQNEAQ come from the germline V gene (reference sequence). The CDR3 sequence: CASSQIGGTEAFF. The CDR3 DNA is TGTGCCAGCAGCCAAATAGGGGGTACTGAAGCTTTCTTT.

The gene calls are TRBV4-2 and TRBJ1-5; TRBD1 aligns across 8 bases. V lost 3 bases to trimming and J lost 2 bases; unmatched junction nucleotides: 3. CDR3 length equals 15 residues. Germline V gene sequence: CDR1 LGHNA, CDR2 YNFKEQ. The CDR3 DNA is TGTGCCAGCAGCCAGGACAGGGAAGGCAATCAGCCCCAGCATTTT. Amino acids: CASSQDREGNQPQHF.

V is TRBV7-8 and J is TRBJ2-7; tentative D call: TRBD2 (5 bases). CDR3 length equals 14 residues. The V gene's germline CDR1 is SGHVS and CDR2 FQNEAQ. Trimming cost V 1 base and J 0 bases, with 7 bases left between them. The DNA for the CDR3 is TGTGCCAGCAGCTTAGGGCGGGTCTCCTACGAGCAGTACTTC. It codes for CASSLGRVSYEQYF.

The CDR3 spells CASSLSQGGSTDTQYF. The CDR3 DNA follows: TGCGCCAGCAGCTTGTCGCAGGGTGGTAGCACAGATACGCAGTATTTT. The V and J genes are TRBV5-1 and TRBJ2-3; maybe TRBD1 (5 bases). Germline CDR1 is SGHRS and CDR2 is YFSETQ. The CDR3 covers 16 residues. The V and J ends lost 1 base and 0 bases respectively, with 12 bases between them. The complete variable domain, with remaining parts taken from reference TRBV5-1 and TRBJ2-3, reads KAGVTQTPRYLIKTRGQQVTLSCSPISGHRSVSWYQQTPGQGLQFLFEYFSETQRNKGNFPGRFSGRQFSNSRSEMNVSTLELGDSALYLCASSLSQGGSTDTQYFGPGTRLTVL.

J is TRBJ1-2 and V is TRBV3-1 (or the pseudogene TRBV3-2); D perhaps matches TRBD1 (6 bases). V was shortened by 1 base and J by 6 bases, with 21 bases between the two germline ends. CDR1 and CDR2 from the germline V gene are LGHDT and YNNKEL (reference sequence). The CDR3 covers 17 residues. The CDR3 is CASSQGAVLSGANGYTF. The DNA of the CDR3 is TGTGCCAGCAGCCAAGGGGCGGTTTTGTCAGGGGCTAATGGCTACACCTTC.

The rearrangement links TRBV30 to TRBJ1-2, with 11 bases aligning to TRBD1. V was pared by 2 bases and J by 2 bases, with 10 bases of the junction left unmatched. Looked up from germline, CDR1 is GTSNPN and CDR2 is SVGIG (reference sequence). The CDR3 spans 17 residues. CDR3 bases: TGTGCCTGGAGTTTACCGGGACAGGGGGATCTCAACTATGGCTACACCTTC. Its translation: CAWSLPGQGDLNYGYTF.

The table lists this clone with a few counts. In the same sample, other DNA sequences code for this CDR3. The chain combines TRBV6-1 with TRBJ2-1, with 10 bases lining up with TRBD1. The CDR3 has 16 residues. The V gene's germline CDR1 is MNHNS and CDR2 SASEGT. Losses at the gene ends were 4 bases for V and 7 bases for J; bases not matched to a gene: 10. CDR3 DNA sequence: TGTGCCAGCAGTGGATTACCGGGACAGGGGTCAAATGAGCAGTTCTTC. Translation: CASSGLPGQGSNEQFF.

The chain uses TRBV19 and TRBJ2-6, with 7 bases aligning to TRBD1. V gave up 5 bases and J gave up 4 bases; unmatched junction bases: 8. This CDR3 comprises 16 residues. The germline V gene has CDR1 LNHDA and CDR2 SQIVND (reference sequence). CDR3 nucleotide sequence: TGTGCCAGTAGTCCCCGACAGGGAACCGGGGCCAACGTCCTGACTTTC. Protein: CASSPRQGTGANVLTF.

The rearrangement joins TRBV6-4 to TRBJ1-5, with D tentatively TRBD1 (6 bases). V lost 3 bases, J lost 7 bases, and 10 bases lay in between. Germline V gives CDR1 MRHNA, CDR2 SNTAGT. The CDR3 covers 13 residues. The CDR3 region is CASSEQGSQPQHF. The CDR3, as DNA: TGTGCCAGCAGTGAACAGGGTTCCCAGCCCCAGCATTTT.

V and J are TRBV4-2 and TRBJ2-7; D is possibly TRBD1 (6 bases). CDR3 size: 17 residues. Germline-derived CDR1 and CDR2 are LGHNA and YNFKEQ. Trimming stripped 3 bases from V and 5 bases from J, with 23 bases between. The CDR3 sequence is CASSHSLTTGFGNEQYF. In DNA, the CDR3 is TGTGCCAGCAGCCATTCATTAACTACAGGGTTTGGAAACGAGCAGTACTTC.

J is TRBJ1-2 and V is TRBV7-9; 10 bases are a match to TRBD1. Unmatched junction bases numbered 7, after V lost 1 base and J lost 2 bases. There are 17 residues in the CDR3. Germline V gene data show CDR1 as SEHNR and CDR2 as FQNEAQ (reference sequence). CDR3 sequence: CASSLGTGGSHNYGYTF. CDR3 DNA sequence: TGTGCCAGCAGCTTAGGGACAGGGGGATCCCACAACTATGGCTACACCTTC.

This sequence joins TRBV5-4 and TRBJ1-1; 9 nucleotides match TRBD1. The CDR3 spans 15 residues. The trim removed 5 bases at V and 2 bases at J, leaving 7 bases unmatched. The germline V gene has CDR1 SGHNT and CDR2 YYREEE (reference sequence). The CDR3 DNA sequence: TGTGCCAGCAGAGTGGACAGGGGATCAAACACTGAAGCTTTCTTT. Amino acids: CASRVDRGSNTEAFF.

This chain joins TRBV5-1 and TRBJ2-3; 7 nucleotides agree with TRBD1. With V trimmed by 2 bases and J by 1 base, 10 bases remained unmatched. This CDR3 contains 17 residues. From germline, CDR1 is SGHRS and CDR2 YFSETQ. The CDR3 DNA follows: TGCGCCAGCAGCTTTATATCCGACAGGGCGGGCACAGATACGCAGTATTTT. This encodes CASSFISDRAGTDTQYF.

This chain joins TRBV27 and TRBJ1-2; perhaps TRBD1 as D (5 bases). The CDR3 contains 15 residues. The V end was cut by 4 bases, the J end by 0 bases, with 12 bases between. Germline lookup yields CDR1 MNHEY and CDR2 SMNVEV (reference sequence). The CDR3 bases are TGTGCCAGCAGTTGGAAGGGACTTACTAACTATGGCTACACCTTC. Translation gives CASSWKGLTNYGYTF.

The rearrangement links TRBV5-1 to TRBJ2-5, with a weak D call TRBD2 (6 bases). This CDR3 is 14 amino acids long. The V end lost 4 bases, the J end lost 3 bases, and 13 bases lay between the germline ends. From germline, CDR1 is SGHRS and CDR2 YFSETQ. CDR3 sequence reads: CASSGGGKEETQYF. CDR3 in DNA: TGCGCCAGCAGCGGTGGGGGGAAGGAAGAGACCCAGTACTTC.

The chain carries TRBV6-5 and TRBJ2-1; 13 nucleotides align to TRBD2. From germline, CDR1 is MNHEY and CDR2 SVGAGI. The CDR3 extends over 15 amino acids. The V and J ends lost 7 bases and 9 bases, in that order; junction bases with no gene match: 9. CDR3 DNA sequence: TGTGCCAGCACCGAAGGGACTAGCGGGATCGGTGAGCAGTTCTTC. Its protein product is CASTEGTSGIGEQFF.

The V call is TRBV14, the J call TRBJ1-2, with D perhaps matching TRBD1 (5 bases). The CDR3 contains 13 residues. Trimming took off 6 bases at V and 2 bases at J, with 10 bases between the two ends. Germline V gene sequence: CDR1 SGHDN, CDR2 FVKESK. The CDR3 protein is CASSPDRNYGYTF. Written as DNA, the CDR3 is TGTGCCAGCAGTCCCGACAGAAACTATGGCTACACCTTC.

The J gene is TRBJ2-1, the V gene TRBV25-1; 11 bases line up with TRBD1. The CDR3 runs 14 residues. Per the germline V gene, CDR1 is MGHDK and CDR2 is SYGVNS. J lost 3 bases, V lost 6 bases, and 1 base had no gene match. The CDR3 spells CASRGQGGYNEQFF. Written as DNA, the CDR3 is TGTGCCAGCAGGGGACAGGGGGGCTACAATGAGCAGTTCTTC. The full variable domain, its missing parts supplied by reference TRBV25-1 and TRBJ2-1, is EADIYQTPRYLVIGTGKKITLECSQTMGHDKMYWYQQDPGMELHLIHYSYGVNSTEKGDLSSESTVSRIRTEHFPLTLESARPSHTSQYLCASRGQGGYNEQFFGPGTRLTVL.

The gene calls are TRBV28 and TRBJ1-5; 11 positions match TRBD1. The CDR3 spans 16 residues. J gave up 6 bases and V 5 bases, and 9 bases lay outside the gene matches. CDR1 is MDHEN and CDR2 is SYDVKM in the germline V gene. Here the CDR3 DNA reads TGTGCCAGCAGTCCAAGCGGACAGGGGGCGGGTCAGCCCCAGCATTTT. Protein: CASSPSGQGAGQPQHF.

This clone was seen a single time. V and J are TRBV6-5 and TRBJ1-1; 8 bases are shared with TRBD1. The germline V gene encodes CDR1 MNHEY and CDR2 SVGAGI. This CDR3 comprises 15 residues. Unmatched junction bases numbered 5, after V lost 2 bases and J lost 3 bases. The CDR3 is CASSYGQDRDTEAFF. The CDR3 DNA reads TGTGCCAGCAGTTACGGACAGGACAGGGACACTGAAGCTTTCTTT.

The chain joins TRBV28 to TRBJ1-4, with D perhaps matching TRBD1 (5 bases). The CDR3 totals 14 residues. The V gene lost 3 bases and the J gene lost 8 bases, with 13 bases spanning the gap. Germline V gives CDR1 MDHEN, CDR2 SYDVKM. The CDR3 nucleotides are TGTGCCAGCAGTTTTCAGCAGGGTAGGGAAAAACTGTTTTTT. It codes for CASSFQQGREKLFF.

This clone has just a few counts. V is TRBV2 and J is TRBJ1-1, with 9 bases lining up with TRBD1. CDR3 length: 17 residues. Germline lookup yields CDR1 SNHLY and CDR2 FYNNEI. With 7 bases clipped from V and 0 bases from J, the junction kept 12 bases outside the gene matches. CDR3 protein: CASTDERDRAMNTEAFF. The CDR3 DNA reads as TGTGCCAGCACCGACGAGCGGGACAGGGCCATGAACACTGAAGCTTTCTTT.

This chain's CDR3 is CASNPMRSTDTQYF. In DNA, the CDR3 is TGTGCCAGCAACCCTATGCGTAGCACAGATACGCAGTATTTT. The rearrangement uses TRBV6-5 and TRBJ2-3; D not resolved. Between the trimmed V and J ends, which lost 7 bases and 0 bases, there was a span of 11 bases. Per the germline V gene, CDR1 is MNHEY and CDR2 is SVGAGI. The length of the CDR3 is 14 residues.

This chain connects TRBV27 to TRBJ1-4, with D possibly TRBD1 on 5 matching bases. Germline values: CDR1 MNHEY, CDR2 SMNVEV (reference sequence). The CDR3 has 15 amino acids. V lost 2 bases and J lost 8, with 15 bases in between. The DNA for the CDR3 is TGTGCCAGCAGTTTAGGGGCCTCGAGTCGGGAAAAACTGTTTTTT. It specifies CASSLGASSREKLFF.